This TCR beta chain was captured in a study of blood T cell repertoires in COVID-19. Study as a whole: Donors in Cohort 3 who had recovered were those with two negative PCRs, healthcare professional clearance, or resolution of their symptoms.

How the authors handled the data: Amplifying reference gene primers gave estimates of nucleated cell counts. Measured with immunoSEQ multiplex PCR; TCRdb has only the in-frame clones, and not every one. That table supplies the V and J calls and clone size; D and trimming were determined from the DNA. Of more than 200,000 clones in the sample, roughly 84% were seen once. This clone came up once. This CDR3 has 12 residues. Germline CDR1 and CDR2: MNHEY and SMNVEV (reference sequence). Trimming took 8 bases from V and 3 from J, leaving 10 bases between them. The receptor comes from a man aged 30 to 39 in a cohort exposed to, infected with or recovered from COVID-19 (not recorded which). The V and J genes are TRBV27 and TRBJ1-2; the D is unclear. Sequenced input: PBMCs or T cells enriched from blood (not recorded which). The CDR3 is CASRNNHYGYTF. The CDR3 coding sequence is TGTGCCAGCCGTAACAACCACTATGGCTACACCTTC.